This T cell receptor beta chain is from a study of monozygotic twins with inflammatory bowel disease. General study points: Evidence did not back any single strong signal or clonotype linked to IBD. Twin concordance left repertoire similarity unchanged, with limited power a possible explanation for this lack of difference.

This CDR3 region has 17 residues. Germline assignment: CDR1 SGHAT and CDR2 FQNNGV. For this clonotype: Its matching antigen is unknown.

TCRalpha and TCRbeta cDNA went through nested PCRs of roughly 16 and 10 cycles, two in total. Each CDR3 protein gets one entry in TCRdb, which reprocessed the 5' RACE reads and gives no DNA. Seen in this sample are about 110,000 distinct CDR3 sequences; the ten most common clones hold around 12%. The source is a human donor with ulcerative colitis or Crohn's disease, or a healthy co-twin of an affected twin (not recorded which). Sequencing used blood. This chain joins TRBV11-2 and TRBJ2-1; absent DNA, TCRdb's TRBD2 call cannot be checked. CDR3 sequence reads: CASSGSRGLATYNEQFF.